One TCR beta chain is described in this entry. The repertoire was sequenced with immunoSEQ multiplex PCR; TCRdb's copy has only in-frame clones and lacks some. The table lists approximately 100,000 clones, roughly 89% of them singletons. The entry originates in a study of control samples from healthy donors and cancer patients. V lost 2 bases, J lost 10 bases, and 12 bases lay in between. The CDR3 length is 13 residues. CDR1 is WSHSY, CDR2 SAAADI, per germline. The material sequenced was blood. The rearrangement links TRBV10-2 to TRBJ2-1; D call uncertain. This clonotype was sampled from a human donor in good health. The donor label of this sample is uncertain. The CDR3 bases are TGCGCCAGCAGTGAGGAGCCCACGTACGAGCAGTTCTTC. It encodes CASSEEPTYEQFF.